This T cell receptor beta chain was captured in a study of cytomegalovirus exposure and HLA in healthy donors. Study in general: One earlier analysis, a look at approximately 180 million T cells, found more than 100 million unique TCR beta sequences.

This clone was observed a single time. 13 Jbeta primers and 60 Vbeta primers were used for the PCR. Repertoires were generated with immunoSEQ multiplex PCR, while TCRdb's copy carries only in-frame clones and drops some. This sample has some 130,000 clones, with around four fifths found just once. Source material: PBMCs. This clonotype was obtained from a male donor in good health and CMV-seropositive.

The CDR3 here is CAWSAGQGDGEKLFF. CDR3 nucleotides: TGTGCCTGGAGTGCGGGACAGGGGGATGGTGAAAAACTGTTTTTT. The J gene is TRBJ1-4, the V gene TRBV30, with TRBD1 matching 11 bases. The germline V gene has CDR1 GTSNPN and CDR2 SVGIG (reference sequence). Trimming at V came to 1 base and at J to 7 bases, leaving 5 bases not matched to a gene. The CDR3 is 15 residues long.